This T cell receptor (beta chain) came from a study of cytomegalovirus exposure and HLA in healthy donors. Study findings and constraints: Per a later analysis, about 17,000 TCR beta sequences showed association with HLA alleles at 0.05 false discovery rate. The study had only CMV serostatus as immune exposure information. The authors later linked a missense DCLRE1C variant to TCR beta V- and J-gene trimming.

CDR1 is MGHDK, CDR2 SYGVNS, per germline. Unmatched junction bases numbered 4, after V lost 3 bases and J lost 3 bases. The CDR3 is 15 residues long. This PCR relied on a set of 60 Vbeta primers and 13 Jbeta primers. Clones were read by immunoSEQ multiplex PCR, and TCRdb kept only the in-frame ones, dropping some. This table holds 150,000 to 200,000 clones, approximately 81% found once. As concerns this clone: The antigen remains unidentified.

The origin of this receptor is a man aged 45-65 years in good health and CMV-seronegative. Sequencing was carried out using PBMCs. The V and J genes are TRBV25-1 and TRBJ2-3, with TRBD1 matching over 9 bases. The CDR3 sequence: CASSEGQGRTDTQYF. Here the CDR3 DNA reads TGTGCCAGCAGTGAGGGACAGGGACGAACAGATACGCAGTATTTT.